These 28 T cell receptor beta chains were all obtained from the same sample, sequenced in a study of T-cell memory formation after mild COVID-19. TCRdb re-called the 5' RACE reads with MiXCR, one entry per CDR3 protein. The data contain tens of thousands of distinct CDR3 sequences, 16% of them singletons. Sample: PBMCs or a T cell subset sorted from them (not recorded which). The receptors were sampled from an adult woman who had mild COVID-19 (a few samples of this study predate the infection). Cell type and time point are not known.

This clonotype was observed a few times. This rearrangement joins TRBV6-5 to TRBJ2-2; 15 nucleotides line up with TRBD2. V dropped 2 bases and J dropped 7; count of bases not matched to a gene: 8. Germline V gives CDR1 MNHEY, CDR2 SVGAGI. The CDR3 is made up of 18 amino acids. CDR3 bases: TGTGCCAGCAGTTACGGACTAGCGGGGGGGCCGGGAGACGGGGAGCTGTTTTTT. Its protein product is CASSYGLAGGPGDGELFF.

This clonotype came up a few times. This chain joins TRBV7-8 and TRBJ2-1, with a possible D match to TRBD2 (5 bases). CDR1 is SGHVS, CDR2 FQNEAQ, per germline. The CDR3 has 15 amino acids. The V end lost 2 bases, the J end lost 3 bases, and 11 bases lay between the germline ends. The CDR3 region has the DNA TGTGCCAGCAGCTTAAATCAGCGGAGCTACAATGAGCAGTTCTTC. This encodes CASSLNQRSYNEQFF.

In its sample, this clonotype was seen a few times. The rearrangement joins TRBV27 to TRBJ2-7; D uncertain. This CDR3 is 14 amino acids long. Deletions cut 1 base from V and 0 bases from J, with 7 bases between. Germline values: CDR1 MNHEY, CDR2 SMNVEV (reference sequence). CDR3 in amino acids: CASSLFADSYEQYF. The CDR3 bases are TGTGCCAGCAGTTTATTTGCGGACTCCTACGAGCAGTACTTC.

The V gene is TRBV5-1, the J gene TRBJ1-1; no clear D. This CDR3 comprises 15 residues. CDR1 SGHRS and CDR2 YFSETQ come from the germline V gene. The ends were cut back, 4 bases at V and 5 bases at J, with 18 bases in the middle. CDR3 sequence reads: CASSAFGPGGTEAFF. In DNA, the CDR3 is TGCGCCAGCAGCGCTTTCGGGCCGGGAGGGACTGAAGCTTTCTTT.

The V and J genes are TRBV4-1 and TRBJ1-2, with D perhaps matching TRBD1 (5 bases). The CDR3 runs to 12 residues. Germline V gene lookup returns CDR1 MGHRA and CDR2 YSYEKL. With 1 base removed from V and 7 bases from J, the gap between germline ends came to 7 bases. The CDR3, as DNA: TGCGCCAGCAGCCAAGTGAGGGGTGGCTACACCTTC. Protein sequence: CASSQVRGGYTF.

The table lists this clonotype with a few counts. This sequence joins TRBV19 and TRBJ2-1; the match to TRBD2 covers 7 bases. V shed 10 bases and J 0 bases; nucleotides not matched to a gene: 9. CDR3 length equals 15 residues. CDR1 and CDR2 from the germline V gene are LNHDA and SQIVND (reference sequence). As DNA, the CDR3 is TGTGCCACCGCAGCTAGCGGAGGCTCCTACAATGAGCAGTTCTTC. Translation gives CATAASGGSYNEQFF.

Only a few counts were recorded for this clonotype. CDR3 in amino acids: CASSPLGSNQPQHF. The CDR3 DNA reads TGTGCCAGCAGTCCTCTGGGGAGCAATCAGCCCCAGCATTTT. V gene TRBV12-3 or TRBV12-4 combines with J gene TRBJ1-5, with D hard to call. Trimming took off 5 bases at V and 1 base at J, with 9 bases between the two ends. This CDR3 is built from 14 residues.

The chain couples TRBV9 to TRBJ1-5, with TRBD1 identical over 10 bases. Germline values: CDR1 SGDLS, CDR2 YYNGEE. The V gene end was trimmed by 0 bases and the J gene end by 7 bases; junction bases not matched to a gene: 1. The length of the CDR3 is 14 residues. CDR3 bases: TGTGCCAGCAGCGTAGGGGACAGGGGACAGCCCCAGCATTTT. Translated: CASSVGDRGQPQHF.

The chain carries TRBV6-5 and TRBJ2-1; 9 bases are shared with TRBD2. The CDR3 spans 13 residues. J was trimmed by 4 bases and V by 10 bases; bases with no gene match: 5. The germline gives CDR1 MNHEY, CDR2 SVGAGI. DNA of the CDR3: TGTGCCACAGGAACTAGCGGGTACAATGAGCAGTTCTTC. This gives the protein CATGTSGYNEQFF.

In this sample, this clonotype turned up many times. V is TRBV7-8 and J is TRBJ2-7; D is undetermined. Germline V gene lookup returns CDR1 SGHVS and CDR2 FQNEAQ. The CDR3 is 13 residues long. V shed 1 base and J shed 2 bases, with 6 bases lying between them. CDR3 protein: CASSLERTYEQYF. The CDR3 DNA sequence: TGTGCCAGCAGCTTAGAGCGAACCTACGAGCAGTACTTC.

The J gene is TRBJ2-1, the V gene TRBV4-1; D is possibly TRBD1 or TRBD2 (5 bases each). The V and J ends lost 6 bases and 9 bases respectively, with 12 bases between them. Germline V gene sequence: CDR1 MGHRA, CDR2 YSYEKL. The CDR3 is 12 amino acids. The CDR3 protein is CASRAGTAEQFF. The CDR3 region has the DNA TGCGCCAGCAGAGCAGGGACGGCTGAGCAGTTCTTC.

The rearrangement uses TRBV6-5 and TRBJ2-2; 9 nucleotides agree with TRBD2. V lost 5 bases, J lost 1 base, and 5 bases stayed unmatched. Germline V gives CDR1 MNHEY, CDR2 SVGAGI. CDR3 length: 16 amino acids. CDR3 coding DNA: TGTGCCAGCAGTACGCGACTAGCGGTGAACACCGGGGAGCTGTTTTTT. Amino acids: CASSTRLAVNTGELFF.

This clonotype was detected only a few times. The V and J genes are TRBV7-9 and TRBJ2-1; 7 bases agree with TRBD1. Germline values: CDR1 SEHNR, CDR2 FQNEAQ (reference sequence). Germline trimming cut 5 bases from V and 7 bases from J; bases unmatched to any gene: 14. This CDR3 has 16 amino acids. DNA of the CDR3: TGTGCCAGCAGCGTTATGGGACAGCTACTCCAGAATGAGCAGTTCTTC. Its protein product is CASSVMGQLLQNEQFF.

This chain joins TRBV30 and TRBJ2-7; a possible D gene is TRBD2 (6 bases). This CDR3 region has 14 residues. Germline values: CDR1 GTSNPN, CDR2 SVGIG (reference sequence). The V gene lost 1 base and the J gene lost 0 bases, with 10 bases spanning the gap. The CDR3 protein is CAWSDRRASYEQYF. CDR3 nucleotides: TGTGCCTGGAGTGACAGGAGGGCCTCCTACGAGCAGTACTTC.

This chain uses TRBV12-3 or TRBV12-4 with TRBJ2-2; D remains ambiguous. The CDR3 loop spans 15 amino acids. V dropped 5 bases and J dropped 4 bases, with 14 bases sitting between them. The DNA for the CDR3 is TGTGCCAGCAGTCTTCGATGGACGGTCACCGGGGAGCTGTTTTTT. Translation gives CASSLRWTVTGELFF.

The chain is built from TRBV7-8 and TRBJ2-5, with 9 bases lining up with TRBD2. CDR3 size: 17 residues. The germline CDR1 and CDR2 sequences are SGHVS and FQNEAQ. Losses at the gene ends were 0 bases for V and 5 bases for J; bases not matched to a gene: 10. CDR3 sequence: CASSLAREGPLGETQYF. CDR3 coding DNA: TGTGCCAGCAGCTTAGCGCGGGAGGGCCCCTTGGGGGAGACCCAGTACTTC.

This chain uses TRBV11-3 with TRBJ2-7, with D unresolved. Germline V gives CDR1 SGHNT, CDR2 YENEEA. Trimming stripped 2 bases from V and 1 base from J, with 15 bases between. CDR3 length: 16 residues. In nucleotides, the CDR3 is TGTGCCAGCAGCTTAAAACGTGATTTGGGGTCCTACGAGCAGTACTTC. As protein: CASSLKRDLGSYEQYF.

This rearrangement joins TRBV9 to TRBJ2-5; 7 nucleotides agree with TRBD2. Germline trimming cut 0 bases from V and 4 bases from J; bases unmatched to any gene: 6. Germline loops: CDR1 SGDLS, CDR2 YYNGEE. The length of the CDR3 is 15 residues. CDR3 residues: CASSVGSWEGETQYF. In DNA form, the CDR3 reads TGTGCCAGCAGCGTAGGGTCTTGGGAGGGAGAGACCCAGTACTTC. Full variable domain (remainder filled in from reference TRBV9 and TRBJ2-5): DSGVTQTPKHLITATGQRVTLRCSPRSGDLSVYWYQQSLDQGLQFLIQYYNGEERAKGNILERFSAQQFPDLHSELNLSSLELGDSALYFCASSVGSWEGETQYFGPGTRLLVL.

The V and J genes are TRBV12-3 or TRBV12-4 and TRBJ2-3; 8 bases map to TRBD2. The CDR3 runs to 15 residues. Unmatched junction bases numbered 2, after V lost 1 base and J lost 2 bases. The CDR3 DNA follows: TGTGCCAGCAGTTTAGGGACTAGCCCCACAGATACGCAGTATTTT. Amino acid sequence: CASSLGTSPTDTQYF.

This rearrangement joins TRBV7-9 to TRBJ1-1; 7 bases fit TRBD1. This CDR3 spans 11 amino acids. V gave up 4 bases and J gave up 11 bases; unmatched junction bases: 4. Looked up from germline, CDR1 is SEHNR and CDR2 is FQNEAQ (reference sequence). CDR3 amino acids: CASSSQGSAFF. CDR3 coding DNA: TGTGCCAGCAGCTCACAGGGGTCCGCTTTCTTT.

This clonotype was recorded a few times. In DNA, the CDR3 is TGCAGTGAGGCGGAGTGGGGAACTGAAGCTTTCTTT. This sequence encodes CSEAEWGTEAFF. The rearrangement links TRBV20-1 to TRBJ1-1; D is ambiguous. The CDR3 is 12 residues long. V was cut by 7 bases and J by 5 bases, with 14 bases left in between. Germline V CDR1 and CDR2: DFQATT, SNEGSKA (reference sequence).

This chain links TRBV5-6 with TRBJ1-5; D is undetermined. The ends were cut back, 0 bases at V and 6 bases at J, with 13 bases in the middle. The CDR3 has 15 amino acids. Germline values: CDR1 SGHDT, CDR2 YYEEEE. The DNA of the CDR3 is TGTGCCAGCAGCTTGGCCCCGGGCAGTAGTCAGCCCCAGCATTTT. Its protein is CASSLAPGSSQPQHF.

V gene TRBV7-9 combines with J gene TRBJ2-3; 14 positions agree with TRBD2. CDR3 size: 15 residues. Trimming cost V 5 bases and J 5 bases; bases outside gene matches: 3. CDR1 SEHNR and CDR2 FQNEAQ come from the germline V gene (reference sequence). The CDR3 bases are TGTGCCAGCAGCACCGGGACTAGCGGGGGAGATACGCAGTATTTT. The encoded protein is CASSTGTSGGDTQYF.

This rearrangement joins TRBV7-9 to TRBJ2-2; D gene ambiguous. The CDR3 totals 13 residues. Germline values: CDR1 SEHNR, CDR2 FQNEAQ (reference sequence). The V end lost 4 bases, the J end lost 1 base, and 4 bases lay between the germline ends. DNA for the CDR3: TGTGCCAGCAGCTCTAAGAACACCGGGGAGCTGTTTTTT. This codes for CASSSKNTGELFF.

This clonotype has more than one count but fewer than ten. In nucleotides, the CDR3 is TGTGCCAGCAGCCCAACCGGGAAGTCCTACGAGCAGTACTTC. The encoded protein is CASSPTGKSYEQYF. The chain links TRBV7-8 to TRBJ2-7; the D gene is possibly TRBD2 (5 bases). Germline-derived CDR1 and CDR2 are SGHVS and FQNEAQ. Trimming removed 5 bases at V and 1 base at J, with 12 bases between. CDR3 length equals 14 residues.

This clonotype was detected only a few times. This chain connects TRBV20-1 to TRBJ2-7, with D hard to call. Germline CDR1 is DFQATT and CDR2 is SNEGSKA (reference sequence). CDR3 length: 13 residues. Trimming took off 1 base at V and 7 bases at J, with 14 bases between the two ends. The CDR3 DNA is TGCAGTGCTAGAGTGGCAGCTGCCCCGGAGCAGTACTTC. It is translated as CSARVAAAPEQYF.

A few counts support this clonotype. This rearrangement joins TRBV7-9 to TRBJ2-5; perhaps D is TRBD1 or TRBD2 (5 bases each). V was clipped by 3 bases and J by 2 bases, with 13 bases between them. Germline V CDR1 and CDR2: SEHNR, FQNEAQ (reference sequence). This CDR3 is 15 amino acids long. CDR3 coding DNA: TGTGCCAGCAGCTTGGGGGTCGACTCGCAAGAGACCCAGTACTTC. The encoded protein is CASSLGVDSQETQYF.

This clonotype was found many times. CDR3 bases: TGTGCCAGCAGCCACGCCCCAGGGAGCGGGAGAGGAGGTGAGCAGTACTTC. Its translation is CASSHAPGSGRGGEQYF. The chain uses TRBV4-2 and TRBJ2-7; TRBD2 matches 8 bases. V was clipped by 3 bases and J by 7 bases; unmatched bases: 17. This CDR3 region has 17 residues. From germline, CDR1 is LGHNA and CDR2 YNFKEQ.